What follows are 13 T cell receptor beta chains derived from one specimen sequenced in a study of blood T cell repertoires in COVID-19. Using immunoSEQ multiplex PCR, the repertoire was profiled, and TCRdb retains in-frame clones only, with some absent. The table lists about 70,000 clones, 80% to 90% of them singletons. The sequenced sample was peripheral blood. All receptors come from a woman in her late teens or twenties with acute or convalescent COVID-19.

The rearrangement joins TRBV2 to TRBJ2-7; TRBD2 might be the D (6 bases). The ends were cut back, 7 bases at V and 2 bases at J, with 12 bases in the middle. The CDR3 spans 13 residues. Germline CDR1 reads SNHLY; CDR2 reads FYNNEI. CDR3 DNA sequence: TGTGCCAGCATCCGCGGGGATCCCTACGAGCAGTACTTC. The encoded protein is CASIRGDPYEQYF.

The V gene is TRBV19, the J gene TRBJ1-4, with 9 bases matching TRBD1. Germline lookup yields CDR1 LNHDA and CDR2 SQIVND (reference sequence). V lost 3 bases to trimming and J lost 7 bases; unmatched junction nucleotides: 6. CDR3 length: 15 residues. CDR3 in DNA: TGTGCCAGTAGTATCGGGACAGGGCGTCGTGAAAAACTGTTTTTT. This encodes CASSIGTGRREKLFF. Full variable domain (outside the CDR3, taken from reference TRBV19 and TRBJ1-4): DGGITQSPKYLFRKEGQNVTLSCEQNLNHDAMYWYRQDPGQGLRLIYYSQIVNDFQKGDIAEGYSVSREKKESFPLTVTSAQKNPTAFYLCASSIGTGRREKLFFGSGTQLSVL.

The J gene is TRBJ2-3, the V gene TRBV18; 9 nucleotides line up with TRBD2. The V gene end was trimmed by 6 bases and the J gene end by 7 bases; junction bases not matched to a gene: 11. The CDR3 consists of 15 residues. From germline, CDR1 is KGHSH and CDR2 LQKENI. CDR3 sequence: CASSGGTSLLNTQYF. CDR3 DNA sequence: TGTGCCAGCTCCGGGGGGACTAGCTTATTGAATACGCAGTATTTT.

The CDR3 region is CASSPNSQGAGGELFF. In DNA form, the CDR3 reads TGTGCCAGCAGCCCTAATTCACAGGGGGCCGGCGGGGAGCTGTTTTTT. The chain has TRBV6-6 and TRBJ2-2; 9 nucleotides line up with TRBD1. Germline values: CDR1 MNHNY, CDR2 SVGAGI (reference sequence). The CDR3 length is 16 residues. J was trimmed by 7 bases and V by 6 bases; bases with no gene match: 12.

The chain recombines TRBV4-1 with TRBJ1-2, with D unresolved. This CDR3 is built from 15 residues. Germline values: CDR1 MGHRA, CDR2 YSYEKL. V was clipped by 3 bases and J by 4 bases, with 15 bases between them. This CDR3 is CASSQVARESYGYTF. The DNA of the CDR3 is TGCGCCAGCAGCCAGGTAGCACGGGAATCCTATGGCTACACCTTC.

This chain links TRBV12-3 or TRBV12-4 with TRBJ2-1, with TRBD1 matching 12 bases. This CDR3 contains 13 residues. Losses at the gene ends were 6 bases for V and 6 bases for J; bases not matched to a gene: 0. The CDR3 loop reads CASRGQGANEQFF. The CDR3 DNA sequence: TGTGCCAGCAGGGGACAGGGGGCCAATGAGCAGTTCTTC.

The rearrangement joins TRBV7-8 to TRBJ1-1; 7 nucleotides match TRBD1. Germline loops: CDR1 SGHVS, CDR2 FQNEAQ. The CDR3 consists of 18 residues. V dropped 1 base and J dropped 0; count of bases not matched to a gene: 11. The CDR3 loop is CASSLGRQGGTVNTEAFF. Here the CDR3 DNA reads TGTGCCAGCAGCTTAGGGCGACAAGGGGGCACGGTGAACACTGAAGCTTTCTTT.

The chain joins TRBV3-1 (or the pseudogene TRBV3-2) to TRBJ1-2; no firm D call. Per germline, CDR1 LGHDT and CDR2 YNNKEL (reference sequence). Trimming cost V 4 bases and J 6 bases, with 15 bases left between them. This CDR3 is built from 14 residues. CDR3: CASSPGFTAHGYTF. The CDR3 nucleotides are TGTGCCAGCAGCCCCGGGTTCACCGCACATGGCTACACCTTC.

The rearrangement links TRBV13 to TRBJ1-3, with TRBD1 matching 7 bases. The CDR3 has 16 amino acids. Germline assignment: CDR1 PRHDT and CDR2 FYEKMQ (reference sequence). Unmatched junction bases numbered 11, after V lost 5 bases and J lost 4 bases. CDR3 sequence: CASSLRGGQAGNTIYF. The DNA for the CDR3 is TGTGCCAGCAGCCTAAGAGGGGGCCAAGCCGGAAACACCATATATTTT.

This chain joins TRBV3-1 (or the pseudogene TRBV3-2) and TRBJ1-6; perhaps TRBD1 as D (5 bases). The CDR3 spans 16 residues. CDR1 and CDR2 (germline): LGHDT, YNNKEL (reference sequence). Trimming stripped 1 base from V and 2 bases from J, with 9 bases between. CDR3: CASSQGPDTYNSPLHF. The CDR3 coding sequence is TGTGCCAGCAGCCAAGGGCCGGACACCTATAATTCACCCCTCCACTTT.

This chain uses TRBV18 with TRBJ2-7; no definite D call. V dropped 2 bases and J dropped 0 bases, with 11 bases sitting between them. The CDR3 length is 15 residues. CDR1 KGHSH and CDR2 LQKENI come from the germline V gene. The CDR3 reads CASSPLNTHSYEQYF. The CDR3 DNA sequence: TGTGCCAGCTCACCATTGAACACCCACTCCTACGAGCAGTACTTC.

The chain recombines TRBV6-2 or TRBV6-3 with TRBJ2-3, with 8 bases aligning to TRBD1. With 2 bases clipped from V and 1 base from J, the junction kept 5 bases outside the gene matches. Germline CDR1 MNHEY, CDR2 SVGEGT. The CDR3 consists of 16 residues. The CDR3 here is CASSYPRGQGTDTQYF. The CDR3, as DNA: TGTGCCAGCAGTTACCCGAGGGGACAGGGCACAGATACGCAGTATTTT.

This clone was counted a single time. The chain links TRBV27 to TRBJ2-1; D perhaps matches TRBD1 (8 bases). V was cut by 5 bases and J by 7 bases, with 18 bases left in between. The CDR3 is 15 amino acids. Per germline, CDR1 MNHEY and CDR2 SMNVEV (reference sequence). In nucleotides, the CDR3 is TGTGCCAGCAGTCCCGGGGGGCGACAGGGGAATGAGCAGTTCTTC. Its protein product is CASSPGGRQGNEQFF.